These 4 T cell receptor beta chains originate from one sample sequenced in a study of T cell clonality in common variable immunodeficiency. Notes on the study in general: Reportedly, TCR beta sequences from common variable immunodeficiency showed fewer deletions and N-nucleotide insertions.

For these receptors, no antigen is known. Using immunoSEQ multiplex PCR, the repertoire was profiled, and TCRdb retains in-frame clones only, with some absent. The table lists some 26,000 clones, with no singletons. The sequencing sample was made of peripheral blood mononuclear cells. Receptor source: a human donor with common variable immunodeficiency.

Many counts were recorded for this clone. Coverage ceases 3 residues before the CDR3 finishes, and the germline J gene fills in the end. The chain links TRBV5-4 to TRBJ1-1; TRBD1 is a possible D gene (5 bases). The germline V gene has CDR1 SGHNT and CDR2 YYREEE (reference sequence). CDR3 length: 14 amino acids. The germline V and J ends were trimmed by 1 base and 6 bases, with 13 bases remaining between them. The covered CDR3 bases are TGTGCCAGCAGCTTGATTGGAGGGGAGTCTGAA. Its protein product is CASSLIGGESE. The full CDR3 reads CASSLIGGESEAFF.

This clone has only a few counts. The read terminates 3 residues before the CDR3 end, so the remaining end is supplied by the germline J gene. The chain has TRBV5-1 and TRBJ2-7; no clear D. V shed 1 base and J shed 2 bases, with 10 bases lying between them. Germline CDR1 reads SGHRS; CDR2 reads YFSETQ. This CDR3 is 14 amino acids long. The covered CDR3 bases are TGCGCCAGCAGCTTGCCGGGTCTAGCCTACGAG. Its translation is CASSLPGLAYE. From start to end, the CDR3 is CASSLPGLAYEQYF.

Only a few counts were recorded for this clone. The observed sequence ends 3 residues before the CDR3 terminus, with the missing tail filled in from the germline J gene. The chain joins TRBV19 to TRBJ2-5; tentative D call: TRBD2 (6 bases). Germline CDR1 is LNHDA and CDR2 is SQIVND (reference sequence). V lost 8 bases, J lost 5 bases, and 18 bases lay in between. This CDR3 spans 14 amino acids. The CDR3 bases that were read are TGTGCCAGTTGTCGCGGGGCTGGGGCGGAGACC. This sequence encodes CASCRGAGAET. Given in full, the CDR3 is CASCRGAGAETQYF.

Points on this clone: Read sequence stops 3 residues before the CDR3 end, and the germline J gene provides the missing end. The genes are TRBV11-1 and TRBJ2-5; TRBD2 matches 7 bases. Trimming removed 5 bases from V and 5 bases from J; junction bases left unmatched: 11. The CDR3 sequence is 15 residues long. Germline V gene lookup returns CDR1 SGHAT and CDR2 FQDESV (reference sequence). The CDR3 here is CASSSTSVRDETQYF. The sequenced part of the CDR3 DNA is TGTGCCAGCAGCAGTACTAGCGTTCGCGACGAGACC. The whole variable domain, filled in from reference TRBV11-1 and TRBJ2-5, reads EAEVAQSPRYKITEKSQAVAFWCDPISGHATLYWYRQILGQGPELLVQFQDESVVDDSQLPKDRFSAERLKGVDSTLKIQPAELGDSAMYLCASSSTSVRDETQYFGPGTRLLVL.